This TCR beta chain stems from a study of blood T cell repertoires in COVID-19. Looking at the study overall: COVID-19 samples from acute and convalescent phases originated in the United States, Italy and Spain. PBMCs, B-cell-depleted T cells, or T cells were the source of the cDNA or gDNA that made up the material.

This clone turned up a few times. CDR3 length equals 16 residues. The germline V gene encodes CDR1 KGHDR and CDR2 SFDVKD. J was trimmed by 7 bases and V by 3 bases; bases with no gene match: 5. Authors' analysis steps: How many nucleated cells were present was estimated from reference gene primer amplification. This table comes from immunoSEQ multiplex PCR, and its TCRdb copy is limited to in-frame clones, with some not included. D and trimming were read from the DNA, whereas the V and J calls and clone size are those reported in that table. The table records about 220,000 clones, 84% of them present only once.

The TCR originated in a woman aged 25-40 years who had recovered from COVID-19. The chain has TRBV24-1 and TRBJ2-2; 12 positions match TRBD1. Sample: peripheral blood. The CDR3 spells CATSDPGQGAGGELFF. CDR3 sequence (DNA): TGTGCCACCAGTGATCCGGGACAGGGGGCGGGCGGGGAGCTGTTTTTT.